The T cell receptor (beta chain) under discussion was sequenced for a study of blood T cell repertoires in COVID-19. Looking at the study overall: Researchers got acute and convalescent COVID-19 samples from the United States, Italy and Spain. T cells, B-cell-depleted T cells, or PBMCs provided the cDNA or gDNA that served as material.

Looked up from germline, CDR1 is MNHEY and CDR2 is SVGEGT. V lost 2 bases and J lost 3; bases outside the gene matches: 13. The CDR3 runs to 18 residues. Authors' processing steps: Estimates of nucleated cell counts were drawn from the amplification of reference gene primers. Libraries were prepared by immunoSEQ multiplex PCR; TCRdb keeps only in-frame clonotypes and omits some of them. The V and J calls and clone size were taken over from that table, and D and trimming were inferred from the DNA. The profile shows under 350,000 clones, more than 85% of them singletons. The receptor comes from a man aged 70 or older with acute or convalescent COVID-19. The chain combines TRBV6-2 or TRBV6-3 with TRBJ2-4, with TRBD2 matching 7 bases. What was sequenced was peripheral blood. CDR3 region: CASSYRQFPREGKNIQYF. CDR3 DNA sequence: TGTGCCAGCAGTTACCGACAATTTCCCAGGGAGGGCAAAAACATTCAGTACTTC.